A selection of T cell receptor beta chains follows, all from one sample in a study of human T cells and chemical hapten exposure. TCRdb redid the calling of the RACE reads with MiXCR, one entry per CDR3 protein. The sample lists about 380,000 distinct CDR3 sequences; roughly 4.8% were seen once. Sequenced here: whole blood, sampled in connection with sensitization to the hapten diphenylcyclopropenone (DPC). The receptors were sampled from a woman aged 45-65 years with alopecia areata. Some clones in this sample may be carry-over from other donors' samples. Each CDR3 is given with its conserved first and last residue. Each record gives: V gene, J gene, clone size, D gene, CDR3 DNA, CDR3 protein. D genes are given only for firm matches. Where a row states a size, it is once, few, many or the class of an expanded clone; other rows omit it.

V gene: TRBV12-3/TRBV12-4
J gene: TRBJ1-5
clone size: many
D gene: TRBD1
CDR3 DNA: TGTGCCAGCCGACAGGGGGCAGGTCAGCCCCAGCATTTT
CDR3 protein: CASRQGAGQPQHF

V gene: TRBV5-1
J gene: TRBJ2-4
clone size: many
D gene: .
CDR3 DNA: TGCGCCAGCAGCTTAGGGGGGGCCGCGGCCAAAAACATTCAGTACTTC
CDR3 protein: CASSLGGAAAKNIQYF

V gene: TRBV7-9
J gene: TRBJ1-2
clone size: .
D gene: TRBD1
CDR3 DNA: TGTGCCAGCAGCGGGGGGACAGGACAAGGCTACACCTTC
CDR3 protein: CASSGGTGQGYTF

V gene: TRBV6-1
J gene: TRBJ2-1
clone size: .
D gene: .
CDR3 DNA: TGTGCCAGCACCGGTCCTCCGGGGTTCAATGAGCAGTTCTTC
CDR3 protein: CASTGPPGFNEQFF

V gene: TRBV29-1
J gene: TRBJ1-2
clone size: many
D gene: TRBD1
CDR3 DNA: TGCAGCGTTCTTCCTCAAGGACAGGGATTTGGCTACACCTTC
CDR3 protein: CSVLPQGQGFGYTF

V gene: TRBV27
J gene: TRBJ2-3
clone size: many
D gene: .
CDR3 DNA: TGTGCCAGCAGTTTTTCAAACGGGATCGCAGATACGCAGTATTTT
CDR3 protein: CASSFSNGIADTQYF

V gene: TRBV7-2
J gene: TRBJ1-3
clone size: many
D gene: .
CDR3 DNA: TGTGCCAGCAGCTTTTACGGGTTAAACTCTGGAAACACCATATATTTT
CDR3 protein: CASSFYGLNSGNTIYF

V gene: TRBV27
J gene: TRBJ2-3
clone size: .
D gene: TRBD2
CDR3 DNA: TGTGCCAGCTTTAGTCGGCAGCGGGAATTGGATACGCAGTATTTT
CDR3 protein: CASFSRQRELDTQYF

V gene: TRBV7-2
J gene: TRBJ2-5
clone size: many
D gene: TRBD2
CDR3 DNA: TGTGCCAGCAGCCCCCGGGAGGGAGAGACCCAGTACTTC
CDR3 protein: CASSPREGETQYF

V gene: TRBV5-1
J gene: TRBJ1-3
clone size: many
D gene: TRBD1
CDR3 DNA: TGCGCCAGCAGCTGGCAGGGGGCTGGAAACACCATATATTTT
CDR3 protein: CASSWQGAGNTIYF

V gene: TRBV3-1
J gene: TRBJ1-1
clone size: few
D gene: .
CDR3 DNA: TGTGCCAGCAGCCCCGACGTAGGGAACACTGAAGCTTTCTTT
CDR3 protein: CASSPDVGNTEAFF

V gene: TRBV6-5
J gene: TRBJ2-7
clone size: many
D gene: .
CDR3 DNA: TGTGCCAGCCCCGTTTCCTACGAGCAGTACTTC
CDR3 protein: CASPVSYEQYF

V gene: TRBV6-2/TRBV6-3
J gene: TRBJ1-5
clone size: many
D gene: TRBD1
CDR3 DNA: TGTGCCAGCAGTTCAGGGGGCCGGAAACCCCAGCATTTT
CDR3 protein: CASSSGGRKPQHF

V gene: TRBV3-1
J gene: TRBJ2-1
clone size: many
D gene: .
CDR3 DNA: TGTGCCAGCGGCGCCGGTGGGTCCTACAATGAGCAGTTCTTC
CDR3 protein: CASGAGGSYNEQFF

V gene: TRBV2
J gene: TRBJ2-3
clone size: .
D gene: .
CDR3 DNA: TGTGCAGAACAGAGCTTTGGAGGAGATACGCAGTATTTT
CDR3 protein: CAEQSFGGDTQYF

V gene: TRBV5-1
J gene: TRBJ2-7
clone size: few
D gene: .
CDR3 DNA: TGCGCCAGCAGCGCAACCTCCTTAGCGTACTCCTACGAGCAGTACTTC
CDR3 protein: CASSATSLAYSYEQYF

V gene: TRBV2
J gene: TRBJ2-2
clone size: few
D gene: .
CDR3 DNA: TGTGCCAGCAGTCCCTCCAGGACTACTTCGAACACCGGGGAGCTGTTTTTT
CDR3 protein: CASSPSRTTSNTGELFF

V gene: TRBV4-1
J gene: TRBJ2-7
clone size: few
D gene: .
CDR3 DNA: TGCGCCAGCAGCCCCGGGACTGTCCTCTACGAGCAGTACTTC
CDR3 protein: CASSPGTVLYEQYF

V gene: TRBV9
J gene: TRBJ1-5
clone size: many
D gene: .
CDR3 DNA: TGTGCCAGCAGCACTGAGGGTAGCAATCAGCCCCAGCATTTT
CDR3 protein: CASSTEGSNQPQHF

V gene: TRBV28
J gene: TRBJ2-7
clone size: few
D gene: .
CDR3 DNA: TGTGCCAGCAGTTTACCCAGGGGTGGATACGAGCAGTACTTC
CDR3 protein: CASSLPRGGYEQYF

V gene: TRBV28
J gene: TRBJ2-7
clone size: many
D gene: .
CDR3 DNA: TGTGCCAGCAGCCCCTTGGGCACAGCTCCCTACGAGCAGTACTTC
CDR3 protein: CASSPLGTAPYEQYF

V gene: TRBV6-5
J gene: TRBJ1-1
clone size: few
D gene: .
CDR3 DNA: TGTGCCAGCAGCCCTGACTCTCTCCTGAGGAACACTGAAGCTTTCTTT
CDR3 protein: CASSPDSLLRNTEAFF

V gene: TRBV28
J gene: TRBJ1-1
clone size: .
D gene: TRBD1
CDR3 DNA: TGTGCCAGCAGGGGGGACAGTGCAAGGTACACTGAAGCTTTCTTT
CDR3 protein: CASRGDSARYTEAFF

V gene: TRBV14
J gene: TRBJ1-3
clone size: many
D gene: TRBD1
CDR3 DNA: TGTGCCAGCAGACGACAGGGAGCCGGAAACACCATATATTTT
CDR3 protein: CASRRQGAGNTIYF

V gene: TRBV7-2
J gene: TRBJ2-5
clone size: .
D gene: .
CDR3 DNA: TGTGCCAGCAGTTCCCGTCCACCTCAAGAGACCCAGTACTTC
CDR3 protein: CASSSRPPQETQYF

V gene: TRBV18
J gene: TRBJ1-1
clone size: few
D gene: .
CDR3 DNA: TGTGCCAGCTCACCAGGAGAAGGGAACACTGAAGCTTTCTTT
CDR3 protein: CASSPGEGNTEAFF

V gene: TRBV2
J gene: TRBJ2-7
clone size: many
D gene: .
CDR3 DNA: TGTGCCAGCAGTGAAGCCTACCTGTGGGGCGAGCAGTACTTC
CDR3 protein: CASSEAYLWGEQYF

V gene: TRBV5-1
J gene: TRBJ2-5
clone size: many
D gene: TRBD2
CDR3 DNA: TGCGCCAGCAGCTTGCCGGGACTAGCGGGAAACCAAGAGACCCAGTACTTC
CDR3 protein: CASSLPGLAGNQETQYF

V gene: TRBV7-8
J gene: TRBJ2-7
clone size: many
D gene: TRBD2
CDR3 DNA: TGTGCCAGCAGCTCCACCCGACTAGCGGGAGGACGCTCCTACGAGCAGTACTTC
CDR3 protein: CASSSTRLAGGRSYEQYF

V gene: TRBV4-1
J gene: TRBJ1-4
clone size: few
D gene: .
CDR3 DNA: TGCGCCAGCAGCCAATCTCCGGGGGGCGCAAATGAAAAACTGTTTTTT
CDR3 protein: CASSQSPGGANEKLFF

V gene: TRBV7-2
J gene: TRBJ2-2
clone size: .
D gene: .
CDR3 DNA: TGTGCCAGCAGCTTATGGGTTCGGGGGAACACCGGGGAGCTGTTTTTT
CDR3 protein: CASSLWVRGNTGELFF

V gene: TRBV9
J gene: TRBJ2-1
clone size: many
D gene: .
CDR3 DNA: TGTGCCAGCAGCGTAACTAGCAACAATGAGCAGTTCTTC
CDR3 protein: CASSVTSNNEQFF

V gene: TRBV6-5
J gene: TRBJ1-4
clone size: many
D gene: .
CDR3 DNA: TGTGCCAGCAGTTACTCGGCGGGGGGCCTTAATGAAAAACTGTTTTTT
CDR3 protein: CASSYSAGGLNEKLFF

V gene: TRBV29-1
J gene: TRBJ2-3
clone size: few
D gene: .
CDR3 DNA: TGCAGCGTTGAAGCCGATACGCAGTATTTT
CDR3 protein: CSVEADTQYF

V gene: TRBV12-3/TRBV12-4
J gene: TRBJ1-1
clone size: few
D gene: .
CDR3 DNA: TGTGCCAGCAGCGCCGTGGGAACTGAAGCTTTCTTT
CDR3 protein: CASSAVGTEAFF

V gene: TRBV5-1
J gene: TRBJ2-3
clone size: .
D gene: TRBD2
CDR3 DNA: TGCGCCAGCAGCCCTAATTTAGCGGGAGTGGTAGATACGCAGTATTTT
CDR3 protein: CASSPNLAGVVDTQYF

V gene: TRBV20-1
J gene: TRBJ2-3
clone size: many
D gene: .
CDR3 DNA: TGCAGTGCTCCCCTAGAGAGGAGCACAGATACGCAGTATTTT
CDR3 protein: CSAPLERSTDTQYF

V gene: TRBV2
J gene: TRBJ1-1
clone size: .
D gene: TRBD1
CDR3 DNA: TGTGCCAGCAGGGATGGACAGGGCGTGAACACTGAAGCTTTCTTT
CDR3 protein: CASRDGQGVNTEAFF

V gene: TRBV20-1
J gene: TRBJ2-1
clone size: many
D gene: .
CDR3 DNA: TGCAGTGCACCTTTTACAGGGAGGGGTGAGCAGTTCTTC
CDR3 protein: CSAPFTGRGEQFF

V gene: TRBV12-5
J gene: TRBJ2-5
clone size: .
D gene: .
CDR3 DNA: TGTGCTAGTGGTCCCCTTGAGGGGACCCAGTACTTC
CDR3 protein: CASGPLEGTQYF

V gene: TRBV7-2
J gene: TRBJ2-3
clone size: .
D gene: TRBD2
CDR3 DNA: TGTGCCAGCAGCTTAATGGGGACTAGCGGGGGAGGGACGCAGTATTTT
CDR3 protein: CASSLMGTSGGGTQYF

V gene: TRBV7-9
J gene: TRBJ2-2
clone size: .
D gene: TRBD1
CDR3 DNA: TGTGCCAGCAGTGGGACAGGGTCCGGGGAGCTGTTTTTT
CDR3 protein: CASSGTGSGELFF

V gene: TRBV7-9
J gene: TRBJ2-5
clone size: few
D gene: TRBD1
CDR3 DNA: TGTGCCAGCAGCCCGGAAGGACAGGGGCAAGAGACCCAGTACTTC
CDR3 protein: CASSPEGQGQETQYF

V gene: TRBV7-2
J gene: TRBJ2-1
clone size: many
D gene: .
CDR3 DNA: TGTGCCAGCAGCTTTGCATCCTATCCCCCCGGCAGCTCCTACAATGAGCAGTTCTTC
CDR3 protein: CASSFASYPPGSSYNEQFF

V gene: TRBV9
J gene: TRBJ1-5
clone size: many
D gene: .
CDR3 DNA: TGTGCCAGCAGCGTAGGAGTGAACAGCGACCAGCCCCAGCATTTT
CDR3 protein: CASSVGVNSDQPQHF

V gene: TRBV9
J gene: TRBJ1-2
clone size: .
D gene: .
CDR3 DNA: TGTGCCAGCAGCGTAGCGGCAGGCACTAACTATGGCTACACCTTC
CDR3 protein: CASSVAAGTNYGYTF

V gene: TRBV7-2
J gene: TRBJ1-6
clone size: .
D gene: .
CDR3 DNA: TGTGCCAGCAGCTTAGACAAGGGGAATAATTCACCCCTCCACTTT
CDR3 protein: CASSLDKGNNSPLHF

V gene: TRBV6-5
J gene: TRBJ1-1
clone size: few
D gene: .
CDR3 DNA: TGTGCCAGCAGCAAGGACAAGAGGACTGAAGCTTTCTTT
CDR3 protein: CASSKDKRTEAFF

V gene: TRBV19
J gene: TRBJ1-2
clone size: .
D gene: .
CDR3 DNA: TGTGCCAGTAGGATAAGACTCGGGACTGTAATATATGGTGATGGCTACACCTTC
CDR3 protein: CASRIRLGTVIYGDGYTF

V gene: TRBV18
J gene: TRBJ1-2
clone size: .
D gene: .
CDR3 DNA: TGTGCCAGCTCACCGGCGGGGGACAACTATGGCTACACCTTC
CDR3 protein: CASSPAGDNYGYTF

V gene: TRBV11-2
J gene: TRBJ2-7
clone size: many
D gene: TRBD2
CDR3 DNA: TGTGCCAGCAGCTTTGGGCGGGAGGCCCCCTACGAGCAGTACTTC
CDR3 protein: CASSFGREAPYEQYF

V gene: TRBV6-7
J gene: TRBJ2-2
clone size: many
D gene: .
CDR3 DNA: TGTGCCAGCAGTTACCCTCCTTCGGCTGCGAACACCGGGGAGCTGTTTTTT
CDR3 protein: CASSYPPSAANTGELFF